A selection of T cell receptor beta chains follows, all from one sample in a study of tumor-infiltrating lymphocytes in primary liver carcinoma. TCRdb reanalysed the multiplex PCR reads using MiXCR and keeps one entry per CDR3 protein. Seen here are 99,000 or so distinct CDR3 sequences, over 55% observed once, and the top ten hold around 9.1%. The sequencing sample was made of liver tumor tissue from sampling region 5. The receptors come from a woman aged 60-75 years with primary liver carcinoma and hepatitis B virus infection. The CDR3 runs from the conserved cysteine through the conserved F or W. D genes are given only for firm matches. Clone size, where shown, is once, few, many, or a class for clones that have expanded.

CDR3 DNA	CDR3 protein	D gene	V gene	J gene	clone size
TGTGCCGGCAGCCACACTAGACGCGATCAGTACTTC	CAGSHTRRDQYF	.	TRBV11-2	TRBJ2-7	.
TGTACCAACAGTTCCTCTACAGGGAGAAGGGTGAACACTGAAGCTTTCTTT	CTNSSSTGRRVNTEAFF	.	TRBV6-5	TRBJ1-1	.
TGTGCCAGCAACTCATGGACCGGGCTCGGCTCTACCACAGATACGCAGTATTTT	CASNSWTGLGSTTDTQYF	.	TRBV11-1	TRBJ2-3	.
TGTGCTAGCAGCCAAGAATGGAGCCCCCCCCCGTACAATGAGCAGTTCTTC	CASSQEWSPPPYNEQFF	.	TRBV14	TRBJ2-1	once
TGTGCCAGCAGTTTCCAGGGAGCGGGGCTAGCCAAAAACATTCAGTACTTC	CASSFQGAGLAKNIQYF	TRBD2	TRBV28	TRBJ2-4	many
TGTGCCAGCAATCAGACTAACTATGGCTACACCTTT	CASNQTNYGYTF	.	TRBV4-2	TRBJ1-2	.
TGTCCCAGCAGCCAAGCGGGACAGGGGGCGGATGGCAACACCTTC	CPSSQAGQGADGNTF	TRBD1	TRBV14	TRBJ1-2	.
TGTGCCAGCAGCTCCCCAAATTCAAGCACTAGCATGAGATATGAGCAGTTCTTC	CASSSPNSSTSMRYEQFF	.	TRBV11-1	TRBJ2-1	.
TGTGCCAGCAGCCTCCAGCGGGGACTAGCGGCCTACGAGCAGTATTTC	CASSLQRGLAAYEQYF	TRBD2	TRBV13	TRBJ2-7	.
TGTGCCAGTAGTTTAAAAAGCAACTATGGCTACACCTTC	CASSLKSNYGYTF	.	TRBV12-3/TRBV12-4	TRBJ1-2	.
TGTGCCAGCAACTTAGCCCCGCTCCAGACCCTGTACTTC	CASNLAPLQTLYF	.	TRBV11-2	TRBJ2-5	.
TGTGCCAGCAACTTAGGAGACGGCAATGAGCAGTACTTC	CASNLGDGNEQYF	.	TRBV11-3	TRBJ2-7	.
TGTGCCAGCAGATTGCAGGGGCTAGCTGAAGCTTTCTTT	CASRLQGLAEAFF	.	TRBV6-6	TRBJ1-1	.
TGTGCCAGCGGGACACAAGGGGAGGGACACGAGCAGTACTTC	CASGTQGEGHEQYF	.	TRBV12-3/TRBV12-4	TRBJ2-7	.
TGTGCCAGCAGTTTACCCTGGTCGGGGGAGCAGTATTTC	CASSLPWSGEQYF	.	TRBV28	TRBJ2-7	.
TGCGCCAGCAGCTCATCGACAGGAGGAAACTATGGGTACACCTTC	CASSSSTGGNYGYTF	.	TRBV5-1	TRBJ1-2	.
TGCGCCAGCAGCTTGCAACCAAGGGGAGGTGGGGACACTGAAGCTTTCTTT	CASSLQPRGGGDTEAFF	.	TRBV5-1	TRBJ1-1	.
TGTGCCAGCAGTTCCACGGGACCCATCTGGCATTTT	CASSSTGPIWHF	.	TRBV28	TRBJ1-5	many
TGCAGCGGAGACCCGGGGCCTAACTATGGCTACATCTTC	CSGDPGPNYGYIF	.	TRBV29-1	TRBJ1-2	.
TGTGTCAGCAGTGAAGGAAACAGGGGAGTCTACGAGAAGTACTTC	CVSSEGNRGVYEKYF	TRBD1	TRBV25-1	TRBJ2-7	once